Following are 21 T cell receptor beta chains from one sample sequenced in a study of T cells in Graves' hyperthyroidism and ophthalmopathy. Amplification of TCR beta CDR3 regions was performed using RNA transcripts as template. In the first-round RT-PCR of the TCR CDR3, the HTBI primer set was used. TCRdb independently ran MiXCR on the multiplex PCR reads; one entry per CDR3 protein. The sample holds about 290,000 distinct CDR3 sequences; 15% to 20% are singletons and the top ten take approximately 31%. Sample: blood. These receptors were collected from a man aged 25 to 40 with Graves' hyperthyroidism.

Many counts were recorded for this clonotype. The CDR3 DNA reads as TGTGCCAGCAGTTTATCGTGGTACAATGAGCAGTTCTTC. Its translation is CASSLSWYNEQFF. V gene TRBV6-2 or TRBV6-3 combines with J gene TRBJ2-1, with D uncertain. Germline V gives CDR1 MNHEY, CDR2 SVGEGT. Trimming stripped 4 bases from V and 4 bases from J, with 8 bases between. This CDR3 has 13 residues.

The chain links TRBV19 to TRBJ2-2, with D unresolved. V shed 3 bases and J shed 4 bases, with 3 bases lying between them. The CDR3 totals 12 residues. Germline values: CDR1 LNHDA, CDR2 SQIVND (reference sequence). DNA for the CDR3: TGTGCCAGTAGTATCCGCACCGGGGAGCTGTTTTTT. This sequence encodes CASSIRTGELFF.

A few counts support this clonotype. The chain carries TRBV12-5 and TRBJ2-2; TRBD2 aligns across 10 bases. J gave up 8 bases and V 3 bases, and 15 bases lay outside the gene matches. Germline values: CDR1 LGHNT, CDR2 FRNRAP. The CDR3 spans 18 residues. The DNA for the CDR3 is TGTGCTAGTGGTTTAGATCGATCTAGCGGGAGATCCTGGGGGGAGCTGTTTTTT. As protein: CASGLDRSSGRSWGELFF.

This clonotype was observed at least ten times. V usage is TRBV10-3 and J usage is TRBJ2-5, with D possibly TRBD2 on 6 matching bases. Germline assignment: CDR1 ENHRY and CDR2 SYGVKD. The CDR3 totals 15 residues. Trimming removed 3 bases at V and 4 bases at J, with 15 bases between. The CDR3 is CAISDWREVGETQYF. CDR3 DNA: TGTGCCATCAGTGACTGGAGGGAAGTTGGAGAGACCCAGTACTTC.

V and J are TRBV30 and TRBJ1-2; 9 nucleotides match TRBD1. Unmatched junction bases numbered 10, after V lost 2 bases and J lost 6 bases. The CDR3 length is 15 residues. Germline-derived CDR1 and CDR2 are GTSNPN and SVGIG (reference sequence). The CDR3 sequence: CAWSPGQGIFNGYTF. CDR3 DNA sequence: TGTGCCTGGAGTCCCGGACAGGGGATTTTTAATGGCTACACCTTC.

This chain uses TRBV7-8 with TRBJ2-5; perhaps TRBD1 as D (7 bases). Germline CDR1 and CDR2: SGHVS and FQNEAQ. There are 14 residues in the CDR3. Trimming shortened V by 2 bases and J by 7 bases, and 14 bases separated the two germline ends. The CDR3 bases are TGTGCCAGCAGCTTAAGGGACTCAGGGGGGACCCAGTACTTC. Its protein product is CASSLRDSGGTQYF.

This clonotype showed up just a few times. This chain uses TRBV27 with TRBJ2-3, with TRBD1 as a possible D gene (5 bases). This CDR3 has 14 residues. The germline V and J ends were trimmed by 3 bases and 7 bases, with 14 bases remaining between them. Germline CDR1 is MNHEY and CDR2 is SMNVEV (reference sequence). The DNA for the CDR3 is TGTGCCAGCAGTTTGGGGCCCGACTCTTATACGCAGTATTTT. The encoded protein is CASSLGPDSYTQYF.

This clonotype has at least ten counts. The DNA for the CDR3 is TGCAGCGTACAAACGGGAGAATCCTACAATGAGCAGTTCTTC. It yields the protein CSVQTGESYNEQFF. The rearrangement links TRBV29-1 to TRBJ2-1; D is possibly TRBD2 (6 bases). Germline V gene data show CDR1 as SQVTM and CDR2 as ANQGSEA. Trimming cost V 6 bases and J 1 base, with 13 bases left between them. There are 14 residues in the CDR3.

This sequence joins TRBV19 and TRBJ2-2; 10 positions agree with TRBD2. The CDR3 has 16 residues. V lost 5 bases to trimming and J lost 3 bases; unmatched junction nucleotides: 6. Germline V CDR1 and CDR2: LNHDA, SQIVND (reference sequence). The CDR3 reads CASSPGLATYTGELFF. For the CDR3, the DNA is TGTGCCAGTAGTCCGGGACTAGCGACTTACACCGGGGAGCTGTTTTTT. Full variable domain (remainder filled in from reference TRBV19 and TRBJ2-2): DGGITQSPKYLFRKEGQNVTLSCEQNLNHDAMYWYRQDPGQGLRLIYYSQIVNDFQKGDIAEGYSVSREKKESFPLTVTSAQKNPTAFYLCASSPGLATYTGELFFGEGSRLTVL.

This chain uses TRBV28 with TRBJ2-7; 10 bases are shared with TRBD1. This CDR3 spans 13 amino acids. CDR1 MDHEN and CDR2 SYDVKM come from the germline V gene. V was pared by 11 bases and J by 1 base, with 5 bases of the junction left unmatched. Here the CDR3 DNA reads TGTGCCGCAGGGGGACAGGGGTCCTACGAGCAGTACTTC. Amino acid sequence: CAAGGQGSYEQYF.

This clonotype showed up just a few times. The chain is built from TRBV28 and TRBJ1-2; a weak D match, TRBD1 (6 bases). The CDR3 has 11 residues. Germline loops: CDR1 MDHEN, CDR2 SYDVKM. The V and J ends lost 6 bases and 8 bases respectively, with 10 bases between them. The CDR3 loop reads CASRDSQGYTF. The CDR3 region has the DNA TGTGCCAGCAGGGACAGCCAAGGCTACACCTTC.

A remark on this clonotype: Being one base from a much bigger clone, this may be a read error. This rearrangement joins TRBV12-3 or TRBV12-4 to TRBJ2-1; D not resolved. The CDR3 length is 14 residues. V was shortened by 6 bases and J by 1 base, with 10 bases between the two germline ends. CDR3 region: CASSRVRSYNEQFF. In DNA, the CDR3 is TGTGCCAGCAGCCGGGTCAGATCCTACAATGAGCAGTTCTTC.

The chain carries TRBV5-4 and TRBJ2-7; 9 positions match TRBD1. Per the germline V gene, CDR1 is SGHNT and CDR2 is YYREEE (reference sequence). This CDR3 comprises 15 residues. With 4 bases clipped from V and 2 bases from J, the junction kept 7 bases outside the gene matches. Here the CDR3 DNA reads TGTGCCAGCAGCCTCGACAGGGGGGGGACCTACGAGCAGTACTTC. Its translation: CASSLDRGGTYEQYF.

The chain recombines TRBV29-1 with TRBJ2-1; TRBD2 matches 7 bases. This CDR3 is built from 14 residues. V dropped 6 bases and J dropped 0; count of bases not matched to a gene: 5. Per the germline V gene, CDR1 is SQVTM and CDR2 is ANQGSEA. The CDR3 sequence: CSVTGGSSYNEQFF. The CDR3, as DNA: TGCAGCGTGACGGGCGGGAGCTCCTACAATGAGCAGTTCTTC.

This clonotype was detected ten times or more. The chain links TRBV12-3 or TRBV12-4 to TRBJ1-6, with 7 bases identical to TRBD1. This CDR3 spans 17 amino acids. V lost 7 bases and J lost 6; bases outside the gene matches: 15. The CDR3 bases are TGTGCCAGCACCTACACCAACCCGGGACAGACTAATTCACCCCTCCACTTT. It is translated as CASTYTNPGQTNSPLHF.

This clonotype was observed many times. V usage is TRBV24-1 and J usage is TRBJ2-5, with 7 bases identical to TRBD1. Germline loops: CDR1 KGHDR, CDR2 SFDVKD. After removal of 4 bases from V and 6 bases from J, the junction contained 10 bases not matched to a gene. The CDR3 contains 15 residues. The CDR3 DNA is TGTGCCACCAGTGACCCTAGACAGGGTCGGCAGACCCAGTACTTC. It specifies CATSDPRQGRQTQYF.

This clonotype was seen a handful of times. The rearrangement links TRBV6-1 to TRBJ2-2, with D perhaps TRBD1 (5 bases). Trimming shortened V by 4 bases and J by 2 bases, and 11 bases separated the two germline ends. The CDR3 covers 15 residues. Germline CDR1 is MNHNS and CDR2 is SASEGT. The CDR3 region has the DNA TGTGCCAGCAGTGTATTAGGGGTTAACACCGGGGAGCTGTTTTTT. The encoded protein is CASSVLGVNTGELFF.

The chain recombines TRBV10-2 with TRBJ2-7; possible D gene TRBD2, 5 bases. The CDR3 is 11 residues long. The V end lost 7 bases, the J end lost 6 bases, and 10 bases lay between the germline ends. Germline assignment: CDR1 WSHSY and CDR2 SAAADI. The CDR3 here is CASMERSEQYF. CDR3 in DNA: TGCGCCAGCATGGAGCGGTCCGAGCAGTACTTC.

This clonotype was recorded many times. The V and J genes are TRBV7-9 and TRBJ1-3, with 8 bases matching TRBD1. The CDR3 is 17 amino acids. J gave up 1 base and V 5 bases, and 10 bases lay outside the gene matches. Germline assignment: CDR1 SEHNR and CDR2 FQNEAQ (reference sequence). The CDR3 nucleotides read TGTGCCAGCAGCCTCGGACAGGGAGGGAGATCTGGAAACACCATATATTTT. Its translation is CASSLGQGGRSGNTIYF.

This clonotype has only a few counts. The chain recombines TRBV28 with TRBJ1-5; no clear D. The V end was cut by 3 bases, the J end by 6 bases, with 9 bases between. Germline CDR1 reads MDHEN; CDR2 reads SYDVKM. The CDR3 sequence is 13 residues long. The CDR3 nucleotides are TGTGCCAGCAGTTTTCCCGACGGTCAGCCCCAGCATTTT. Encoded protein: CASSFPDGQPQHF.

This clonotype was recorded many times. J is TRBJ2-1 and V is TRBV12-3 or TRBV12-4; 10 positions agree with TRBD2. The CDR3 runs 15 residues. Trimming removed 6 bases from V and 2 bases from J; junction bases left unmatched: 4. CDR3 residues: CASRVAGGTYNEQFF. CDR3 nucleotides: TGTGCCAGCAGAGTAGCGGGAGGCACCTACAATGAGCAGTTCTTC.